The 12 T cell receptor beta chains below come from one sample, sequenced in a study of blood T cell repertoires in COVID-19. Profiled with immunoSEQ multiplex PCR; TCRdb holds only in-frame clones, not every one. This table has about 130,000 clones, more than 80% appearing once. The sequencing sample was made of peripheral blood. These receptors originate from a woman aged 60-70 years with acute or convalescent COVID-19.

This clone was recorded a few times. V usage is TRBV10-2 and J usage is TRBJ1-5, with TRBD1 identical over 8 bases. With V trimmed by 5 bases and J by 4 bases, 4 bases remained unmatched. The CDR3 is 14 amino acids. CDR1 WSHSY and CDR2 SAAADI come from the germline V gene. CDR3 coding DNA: TGCGCCAGCAGTCCGACAGGGGCAAATCAGCCCCAGCATTTT. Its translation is CASSPTGANQPQHF.

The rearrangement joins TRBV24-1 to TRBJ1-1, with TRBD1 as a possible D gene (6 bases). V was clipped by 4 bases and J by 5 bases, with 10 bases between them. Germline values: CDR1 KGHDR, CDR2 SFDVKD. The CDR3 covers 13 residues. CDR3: CATSEERGTEAFF. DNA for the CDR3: TGTGCCACCAGTGAAGAAAGGGGGACTGAAGCTTTCTTT.

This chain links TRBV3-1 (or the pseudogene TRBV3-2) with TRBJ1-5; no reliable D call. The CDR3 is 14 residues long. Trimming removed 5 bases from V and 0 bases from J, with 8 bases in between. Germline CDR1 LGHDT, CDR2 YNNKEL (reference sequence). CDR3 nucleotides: TGTGCCAGCAGCGCCAGCGTTAGCAATCAGCCCCAGCATTTT. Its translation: CASSASVSNQPQHF.

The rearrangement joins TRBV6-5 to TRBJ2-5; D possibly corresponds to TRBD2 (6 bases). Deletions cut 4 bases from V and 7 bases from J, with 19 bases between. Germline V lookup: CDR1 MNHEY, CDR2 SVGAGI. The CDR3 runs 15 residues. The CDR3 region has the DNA TGTGCCAGCAGTTCGCTCACCGGACTGGGGGGGACCCAGTACTTC. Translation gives CASSSLTGLGGTQYF.

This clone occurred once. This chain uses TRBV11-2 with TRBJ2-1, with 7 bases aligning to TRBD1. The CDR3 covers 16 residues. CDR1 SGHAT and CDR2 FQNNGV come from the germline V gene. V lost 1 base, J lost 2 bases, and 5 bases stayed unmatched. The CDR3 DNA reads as TGTGCCAGCAGCTTAGGGGCCGGGACAGCCTACAATGAGCAGTTCTTC. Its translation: CASSLGAGTAYNEQFF.

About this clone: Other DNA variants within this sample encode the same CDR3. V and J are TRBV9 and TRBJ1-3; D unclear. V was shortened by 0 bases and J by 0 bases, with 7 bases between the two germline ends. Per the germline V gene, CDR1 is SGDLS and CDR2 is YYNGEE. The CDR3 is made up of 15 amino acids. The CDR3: CASSVAASSGNTIYF. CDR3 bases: TGTGCCAGCAGCGTAGCGGCTAGCTCTGGAAACACCATATATTTT. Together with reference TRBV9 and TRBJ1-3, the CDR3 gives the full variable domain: DSGVTQTPKHLITATGQRVTLRCSPRSGDLSVYWYQQSLDQGLQFLIQYYNGEERAKGNILERFSAQQFPDLHSELNLSSLELGDSALYFCASSVAASSGNTIYFGEGSWLTVV.

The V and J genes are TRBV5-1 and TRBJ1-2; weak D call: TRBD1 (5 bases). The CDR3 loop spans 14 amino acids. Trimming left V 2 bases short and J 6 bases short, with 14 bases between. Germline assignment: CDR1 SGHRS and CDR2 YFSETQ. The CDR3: CASSFAGRGNGYTF. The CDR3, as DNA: TGCGCCAGCAGCTTCGCGGGACGGGGAAATGGCTACACCTTC. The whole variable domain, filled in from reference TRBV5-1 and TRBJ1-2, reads KAGVTQTPRYLIKTRGQQVTLSCSPISGHRSVSWYQQTPGQGLQFLFEYFSETQRNKGNFPGRFSGRQFSNSRSEMNVSTLELGDSALYLCASSFAGRGNGYTFGSGTRLTVV.

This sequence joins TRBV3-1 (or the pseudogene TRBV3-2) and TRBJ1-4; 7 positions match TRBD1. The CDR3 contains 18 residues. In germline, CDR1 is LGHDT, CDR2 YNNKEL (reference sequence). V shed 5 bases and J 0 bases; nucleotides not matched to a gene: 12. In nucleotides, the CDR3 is TGTGCCAGCAGCAACCCCAGGGGGAGAAAATCAACTAATGAAAAACTGTTTTTT. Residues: CASSNPRGRKSTNEKLFF.

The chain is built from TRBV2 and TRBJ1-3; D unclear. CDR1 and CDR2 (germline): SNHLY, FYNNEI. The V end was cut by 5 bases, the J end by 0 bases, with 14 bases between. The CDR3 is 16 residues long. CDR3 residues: CASSIRSVISGNTIYF. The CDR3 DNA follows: TGTGCCAGCAGTATACGGTCGGTCATCTCTGGAAACACCATATATTTT.

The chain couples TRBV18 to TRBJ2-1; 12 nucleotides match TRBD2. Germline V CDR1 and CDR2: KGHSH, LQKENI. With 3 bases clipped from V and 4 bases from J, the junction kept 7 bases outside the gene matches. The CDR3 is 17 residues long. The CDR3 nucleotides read TGTGCCAGCTCACCTCGGACTAGCGGGGAAGTGTACAATGAGCAGTTCTTC. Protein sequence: CASSPRTSGEVYNEQFF.

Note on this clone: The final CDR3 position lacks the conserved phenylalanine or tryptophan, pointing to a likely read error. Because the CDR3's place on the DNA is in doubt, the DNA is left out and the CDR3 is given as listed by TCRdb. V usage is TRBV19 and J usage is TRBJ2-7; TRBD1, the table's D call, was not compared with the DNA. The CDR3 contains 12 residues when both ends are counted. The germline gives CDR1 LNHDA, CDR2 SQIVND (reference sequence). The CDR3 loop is CASTSGTGGHAG.

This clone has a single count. The DNA for the CDR3 is TGTGCCAGCAGTTTGGGGGGGTTGGAGACCCAGTACTTC. Encoded protein: CASSLGGLETQYF. The genes are TRBV12-3 or TRBV12-4 and TRBJ2-5, with TRBD2 matching 7 bases. V gave up 3 bases and J gave up 5 bases; unmatched junction bases: 3. The CDR3 has 13 amino acids.